The 29 T cell receptor beta chains below all came from one sample that was sequenced in a study of response to subunit inactivated influenza vaccine. MiXCR, run by TCRdb on the RT-PCR reads, gives a single entry per CDR3 protein. The sample consists of under 850,000 distinct CDR3 sequences, approximately 18% of them appearing once. This specimen consisted of PBMCs from blood, obtained 5 to 6 days after vaccination. All receptors come from a man in his forties or fifties who received an inactivated influenza vaccine.

The gene calls are TRBV6-2 or TRBV6-3 and TRBJ2-2; TRBD1 is a possible D gene (6 bases). Trimming left V 5 bases short and J 3 bases short, with 16 bases between. Germline assignment: CDR1 MNHEY and CDR2 SVGEGT. This CDR3 region has 16 residues. As DNA, the CDR3 is TGTGCCAGCAGTAAAACAGGGCTTGGGTACACCGGGGAGCTGTTTTTT. Its protein is CASSKTGLGYTGELFF.

This clonotype was observed many times. DNA for the CDR3: TGTGCCAGCTCACGAAACCAAGAGACCCAGTACTTC. It codes for CASSRNQETQYF. The rearrangement links TRBV18 to TRBJ2-5; D gene ambiguous. V lost 4 bases and J 0 bases, leaving 3 bases between the germline ends. CDR1 is KGHSH, CDR2 LQKENI, per germline. This CDR3 has 12 residues.

CDR3 amino acids: CSARDGGYTDTQYF. The CDR3 DNA reads as TGCAGTGCTAGAGATGGCGGTTACACAGATACGCAGTATTTT. This sequence joins TRBV20-1 and TRBJ2-3; no clear D. Between the trimmed V and J ends, which lost 0 bases and 2 bases, there was a span of 9 bases. This CDR3 is 14 amino acids long. Germline lookup yields CDR1 DFQATT and CDR2 SNEGSKA (reference sequence).

The rearrangement joins TRBV7-2 to TRBJ2-1; D is uncertain. Germline V lookup: CDR1 SGHTA, CDR2 FQGNSA. CDR3 length: 17 amino acids. Trimming stripped 4 bases from V and 4 bases from J, with 20 bases between. In DNA, the CDR3 is TGTGCCAGCAGCTCTTCAGACGATAAGGCCCCTTACAATGAGCAGTTCTTC. Protein sequence: CASSSSDDKAPYNEQFF.

The genes are TRBV7-6 and TRBJ2-7; TRBD1 aligns across 11 bases. Germline V gives CDR1 SGHVS, CDR2 FNYEAQ. This CDR3 is 17 amino acids long. Germline trimming cut 1 base from V and 2 bases from J; bases unmatched to any gene: 7. The CDR3 region is CASSLVSAGQGAYEQYF. CDR3 nucleotides: TGTGCCAGCAGCTTAGTCTCGGCGGGACAGGGGGCCTACGAGCAGTACTTC.

The table lists this clonotype with a count of one. V usage is TRBV5-1 and J usage is TRBJ2-7; D ambiguous. Germline lookup yields CDR1 SGHRS and CDR2 YFSETQ. V was clipped by 0 bases and J by 5 bases, with 6 bases between them. This CDR3 is built from 12 residues. CDR3 DNA sequence: TGCGCCAGCAGCTTGGTAACAGACGAGCAGTACTTC. Encoded protein: CASSLVTDEQYF.

The chain combines TRBV28 with TRBJ2-3, with D perhaps TRBD2 (5 bases). Looked up from germline, CDR1 is MDHEN and CDR2 is SYDVKM. CDR3 size: 16 residues. Deletions cut 4 bases from V and 1 base from J, with 15 bases between. The CDR3 DNA reads TGTGCCAGCAGTTCCCCAAGCGGAGCACGCACAGATACGCAGTATTTT. Its translation: CASSSPSGARTDTQYF.

This chain joins TRBV20-1 and TRBJ2-7, with a tentative D call TRBD2 (7 bases). Germline lookup yields CDR1 DFQATT and CDR2 SNEGSKA (reference sequence). V shed 6 bases and J shed 5 bases, with 23 bases lying between them. The CDR3 extends over 15 amino acids. The DNA of the CDR3 is TGCAGTGCGGCCACGACCGGGGGGCCCTGGAACGAGCAGTACTTC. It specifies CSAATTGGPWNEQYF.

This clonotype turned up a few times. V gene TRBV4-2 combines with J gene TRBJ1-1; D unclear. Germline CDR1 LGHNA, CDR2 YNFKEQ. V was clipped by 5 bases and J by 3 bases, with 13 bases between them. This CDR3 is 14 amino acids long. CDR3 coding DNA: TGTGCCAGCAGCAATCCCGGTCGGGACACTGAAGCTTTCTTT. Its translation: CASSNPGRDTEAFF.

The table lists this clonotype with many counts. The rearrangement links TRBV12-3 or TRBV12-4 to TRBJ2-2; no clear D. Trimming stripped 1 base from V and 3 bases from J, with 0 bases between. The CDR3 spans 12 residues. As DNA, the CDR3 is TGTGCCAGCAGTTTAGACACCGGGGAGCTGTTTTTT. Its translation: CASSLDTGELFF.

The chain joins TRBV7-9 to TRBJ2-3, with D possibly being TRBD2 (6 bases). Trimming took off 6 bases at V and 6 bases at J, with 16 bases between the two ends. The CDR3 loop spans 14 amino acids. CDR1 SEHNR and CDR2 FQNEAQ come from the germline V gene (reference sequence). CDR3 sequence reads: CASSSPPGLDTQYF. Here the CDR3 DNA reads TGTGCCAGCAGTTCTCCGCCGGGACTTGATACGCAGTATTTT.

V usage is TRBV20-1 and J usage is TRBJ1-6, with 7 bases lining up with TRBD1. The CDR3 spans 16 residues. The J segment lost 3 bases and the V segment lost 4 bases, leaving 9 bases of the junction unmatched. Germline-derived CDR1 and CDR2 are DFQATT and SNEGSKA (reference sequence). The DNA of the CDR3 is TGCAGTGCTACCCTTGGACAGGCCCGCTATAATTCACCCCTCCACTTT. It codes for CSATLGQARYNSPLHF.

The chain recombines TRBV3-1 with TRBJ2-7; D gene unclear. Trimming took 1 base from V and 2 from J, leaving 3 bases between them. The CDR3 totals 12 residues. CDR1 is LGHDT and CDR2 is YNNKEL in the germline V gene (reference sequence). The CDR3 here is CASSQVAYEQYF. The CDR3 nucleotides are TGTGCCAGCAGCCAAGTAGCCTACGAGCAGTACTTC.

This clonotype was counted a few times. CDR3 in amino acids: CASRATGGELFF. The CDR3 DNA follows: TGTGCCAGCAGAGCAACGGGCGGGGAGCTGTTTTTT. This chain links TRBV7-6 with TRBJ2-2, with D hard to call. Germline V gene lookup returns CDR1 SGHVS and CDR2 FNYEAQ. Trimming left V 6 bases short and J 7 bases short, with 9 bases between. This CDR3 comprises 12 residues.

This clonotype has more than one count but fewer than ten. This chain links TRBV5-1 with TRBJ2-7; the match to TRBD1 covers 9 bases. The CDR3 spans 14 residues. V was clipped by 2 bases and J by 5 bases; unmatched bases: 5. Germline V gene data show CDR1 as SGHRS and CDR2 as YFSETQ. Written as DNA, the CDR3 is TGCGCCAGCAGCTTTACAGGGGGCGTCGACGAGCAGTACTTC. Translated: CASSFTGGVDEQYF. The whole variable domain, filled in from reference TRBV5-1 and TRBJ2-7, reads KAGVTQTPRYLIKTRGQQVTLSCSPISGHRSVSWYQQTPGQGLQFLFEYFSETQRNKGNFPGRFSGRQFSNSRSEMNVSTLELGDSALYLCASSFTGGVDEQYFGPGTRLTVT.

This clonotype was detected a few times. The chain has TRBV12-3 or TRBV12-4 and TRBJ2-4; D is uncertain. The CDR3 extends over 14 amino acids. V shed 0 bases and J shed 7 bases, with 10 bases lying between them. CDR3 residues: CASSLALGQNIQYF. The CDR3 DNA reads as TGTGCCAGCAGTTTAGCGCTCGGGCAGAACATTCAGTACTTC.

This clonotype turned up a few times. The chain couples TRBV29-1 to TRBJ2-3; no definite D call. Germline V lookup: CDR1 SQVTM, CDR2 ANQGSEA. The CDR3 is made up of 14 amino acids. V gave up 6 bases and J gave up 0 bases, with 13 bases separating them. The CDR3 sequence is CSVDDPRSTDTQYF. The DNA for the CDR3 is TGCAGCGTGGATGACCCACGAAGCACAGATACGCAGTATTTT.

The rearrangement links TRBV5-6 to TRBJ2-6; possible D gene TRBD1, 5 bases. Germline values: CDR1 SGHDT, CDR2 YYEEEE. The CDR3 is 15 residues long. V was trimmed by 4 bases and J by 1 base, leaving 9 bases between them. The DNA for the CDR3 is TGTGCCAGCAGCGTGACAGCTTCTGGGGCCAACGTCCTGACTTTC. Translated, it gives CASSVTASGANVLTF. The full variable domain, its missing parts supplied by reference TRBV5-6 and TRBJ2-6, is DAGVTQSPTHLIKTRGQQVTLRCSPKSGHDTVSWYQQALGQGPQFIFQYYEEEERQRGNFPDRFSGHQFPNYSSELNVNALLLGDSALYLCASSVTASGANVLTFGAGSRLTVL.

This clonotype occurred a few times. The DNA for the CDR3 is TGCAGTGTTGACACCGGGAGGGACTACACCTTC. This encodes CSVDTGRDYTF. J is TRBJ1-2 and V is TRBV20-1; no definite D call. Between the trimmed V and J ends, which lost 7 bases and 10 bases, there was a span of 16 bases. The CDR3 is made up of 11 amino acids. The germline CDR1 and CDR2 sequences are DFQATT and SNEGSKA (reference sequence).

The chain couples TRBV6-1 to TRBJ2-7; TRBD1 aligns across 8 bases. This CDR3 spans 15 amino acids. Germline CDR1 reads MNHNS; CDR2 reads SASEGT. The CDR3 DNA sequence: TGTGCAACCAGTCGATCCGGGACAGGCTCCTACGAGCAGTACTTC. Translation gives CATSRSGTGSYEQYF.

This clonotype was observed a few times. The J gene is TRBJ2-1, the V gene TRBV7-8, with 10 bases matching TRBD2. From germline, CDR1 is SGHVS and CDR2 FQNEAQ. This CDR3 is 16 amino acids long. J was trimmed by 2 bases and V by 5 bases; bases with no gene match: 6. The CDR3 coding sequence is TGTGCCAGCAGCGTAGGACTAGCGGAACCCTACAATGAGCAGTTCTTC. Its translation: CASSVGLAEPYNEQFF.

This chain links TRBV15 with TRBJ2-2; D is undetermined. CDR3 length equals 14 residues. Germline values: CDR1 LNHNV, CDR2 YYDKDF (reference sequence). The V end was cut by 5 bases, the J end by 5 bases, with 12 bases between. The CDR3, as DNA: TGTGCCACCAGCGTCCAACAAAGAACCGGGGAGCTGTTTTTT. As protein: CATSVQQRTGELFF.

This chain links TRBV3-1 with TRBJ2-5, with a tentative D call TRBD1 (6 bases). The CDR3 has 16 residues. Trimming left V 1 base short and J 0 bases short, with 12 bases between. CDR1 and CDR2 (germline): LGHDT, YNNKEL (reference sequence). CDR3 loop: CASSQGGHPYQETQYF. CDR3 sequence (DNA): TGTGCCAGCAGCCAAGGGGGACACCCGTACCAAGAGACCCAGTACTTC.

In this sample, this clonotype turned up many times. At one end, the junction sequence differs from germline, possibly due to a read error. The chain has TRBV11-2 and TRBJ2-7, with D perhaps given as TRBD1 or TRBD2 (5 bases each). In germline, CDR1 is SGHAT, CDR2 FQNNGV. The CDR3 has 12 residues. Here the CDR3 DNA reads TGTGCCAGCAGCCATCTAGGCCGGGACGGATCCTTC. This translates into CASSHLGRDGSF.

The V and J genes are TRBV5-1 and TRBJ2-1; D gene ambiguous. Trimming stripped 1 base from V and 4 bases from J, with 6 bases between. CDR1 is SGHRS, CDR2 YFSETQ, per germline. The CDR3 has 13 amino acids. The CDR3 loop reads CASSLPQYNEQFF. In nucleotides, the CDR3 is TGCGCCAGCAGCTTGCCCCAATACAATGAGCAGTTCTTC.

This clonotype was detected only a few times. The gene calls are TRBV28 and TRBJ2-1; 12 bases agree with TRBD1. CDR1 MDHEN and CDR2 SYDVKM come from the germline V gene. This CDR3 is 16 amino acids long. Trimming took 3 bases from V and 9 from J; bases not matched to a gene: 9. This CDR3 is CASSLLPGQGASEQFF. CDR3 DNA sequence: TGTGCCAGCAGTTTGCTCCCGGGACAGGGGGCGAGTGAGCAGTTCTTC.

The chain is built from TRBV28 and TRBJ2-5, with 15 bases matching TRBD2. The trim removed 10 bases at V and 3 bases at J, leaving 12 bases unmatched. Germline-derived CDR1 and CDR2 are MDHEN and SYDVKM. This CDR3 is 17 amino acids long. CDR3 sequence: CATNLGLAGGRKETQYF. CDR3 sequence (DNA): TGTGCCACCAACCTGGGACTAGCGGGAGGAAGGAAAGAGACCCAGTACTTC.

The chain joins TRBV7-9 to TRBJ1-6; D remains unclear. V was clipped by 1 base and J by 7 bases, with 11 bases between them. Germline values: CDR1 SEHNR, CDR2 FQNEAQ (reference sequence). CDR3 length: 15 amino acids. CDR3 residues: CASSLEQSNNSPLHF. The CDR3 DNA sequence: TGTGCCAGCAGCTTAGAACAGTCAAACAATTCACCCCTCCACTTT.

This chain connects TRBV6-2 or TRBV6-3 to TRBJ1-2; 9 bases map to TRBD1. V gave up 6 bases and J gave up 4 bases; unmatched junction bases: 6. The CDR3 is 14 amino acids. CDR1 MNHEY and CDR2 SVGEGT come from the germline V gene. The DNA for the CDR3 is TGTGCCAGCAGAAAAACAGGGGGCGGCTATGGCTACACCTTC. Amino acids: CASRKTGGGYGYTF.